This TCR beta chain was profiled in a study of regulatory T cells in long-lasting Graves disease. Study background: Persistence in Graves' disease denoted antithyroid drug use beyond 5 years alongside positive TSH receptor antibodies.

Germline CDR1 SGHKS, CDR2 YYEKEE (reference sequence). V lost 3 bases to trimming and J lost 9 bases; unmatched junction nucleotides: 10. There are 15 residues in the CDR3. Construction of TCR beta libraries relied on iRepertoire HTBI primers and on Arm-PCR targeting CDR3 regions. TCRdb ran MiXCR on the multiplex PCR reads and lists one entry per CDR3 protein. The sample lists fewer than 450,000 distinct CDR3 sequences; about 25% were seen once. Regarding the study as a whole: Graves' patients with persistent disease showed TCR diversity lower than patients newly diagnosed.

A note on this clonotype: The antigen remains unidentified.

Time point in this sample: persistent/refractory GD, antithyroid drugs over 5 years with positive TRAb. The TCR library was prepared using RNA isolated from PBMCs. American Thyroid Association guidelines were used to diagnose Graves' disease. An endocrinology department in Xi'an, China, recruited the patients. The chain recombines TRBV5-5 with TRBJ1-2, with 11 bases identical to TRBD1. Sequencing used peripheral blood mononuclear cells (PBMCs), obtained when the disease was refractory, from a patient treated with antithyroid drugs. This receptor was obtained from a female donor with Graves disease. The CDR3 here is CASSSPGTGGWRYTF. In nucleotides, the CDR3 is TGTGCCAGCAGCTCACCCGGGACAGGGGGTTGGCGCTACACCTTC.